This T cell receptor (beta chain) was recorded in a study of blood T cell repertoires in COVID-19. Study summary: Specimens from acute and convalescent COVID-19 originated in the United States, Italy and Spain. Nucleic acid was either cDNA or gDNA, and it came from T cells, B-cell-depleted T cells, or PBMCs.

Germline assignment: CDR1 MGHRA and CDR2 YSYEKL. There are 15 residues in the CDR3. The J segment lost 7 bases and the V segment lost 3 bases, leaving 5 bases of the junction unmatched. Under the authors' procedure: Estimated nucleated cell counts came from reference gene primer amplification. Profiling relied on immunoSEQ multiplex PCR, and the TCRdb table lists in-frame clones only, not all of them. V and J calls and clone size are copied from that table; D and trimming were computed from the DNA. The sample includes about 76,000 clones, approximately 83% of them seen just once. This clone appeared a single time.

The chain links TRBV4-1 to TRBJ1-6, with 8 bases aligning to TRBD1. The TCR was taken from a man older than 75 with acute or convalescent COVID-19. Sequencing was done on a sample of peripheral blood. The CDR3 nucleotides are TGCGCCAGCAGCCAGCCGCAGGGGGCAAATTCACCCCTCCACTTT. Translation gives CASSQPQGANSPLHF.